This T cell receptor (beta chain) was sequenced during a study of blood T cell repertoires in COVID-19 (dated by TCRdb to 2020 to 2021). Some background on the complete study: The collaborator samples originated in the United States, Italy and Spain and spanned the acute and convalescent phases of COVID-19. Sample metadata almost always included a de-identified subject ID, COVID-19 status, age in years and sex. The prospective study material was composed of cDNA or gDNA derived from T cells, B-cell-depleted T cells, or PBMCs. A freely available public database, intended as a resource for researchers studying the immune response to SARS-CoV-2, is where the repertoires were released. Where available, HLA class I and class II types were obtained from metadata supplied by the sample provider rather than from assay-based typing. Subjects who had been exposed to COVID-19, were actively infected with it, or had recovered from it provided the deeply sampled blood TCRbeta repertoires that made up the dataset. The samples were drawn from two sources: the first 160 participants of the ongoing ImmuneRACE study, and fewer than 1,500 subjects contributed by 6 global collaborators.

The study at large found these results: The quantity of clinical and demographic metadata differed by source and by participant and was supplied without curation.

The sample holds a few counts of this clone. Its antigen is currently not known. The sample holds no much larger clone one base away, and base qualities are not on file. Whole blood was collected in K2EDTA tubes by collaborating institutions according to the institutions' own protocols. For TCRbeta analysis, collaborator samples were shipped as frozen whole blood, as isolated PBMCs, or as DNA extracted from either sample type. TCRbeta CDR3 regions were amplified from genomic DNA by means of the immunoSEQ Assay, a bias-controlled multiplex PCR. The study's own analysis went as follows. Within the assay, amplification of reference gene primers was used to estimate how many nucleated cells each sample contained. To quantify the absolute abundance of each unique TCRbeta CDR3 rearrangement, sequence reads were collapsed and filtered. For each sample, productive Simpson clonality was calculated as the square root of Simpson's diversity index over productive rearrangements. In TCRdb, the immuneACCESS table is reduced to in-frame sequences with V and J assigned. These tables do not hold every clone; where another copy was compared, an unresolved V gene accounts for under half, and the others remain unexplained. V, J and clone size derive from that table, while D and trimming were established from the DNA sequence. This sample is represented by some 80,000 clones; approximately 80% of them were singletons. Jointly, the top ten make up 12% of the sample.

The specimen sequenced was peripheral blood. The TCR comes from a man older than 75 with acute or convalescent COVID-19.

The sequence in DNA is TGTGCCAGCAGTTCACCAGGGAATTCACCCCTCCACTTT. Protein translation: CASSSPGNSPLHF. The sequence joins TRBV27 to TRBJ1-6, with a tentative D gene TRBD1 over 5 matching bases. Cut back by 4 bases and 7 bases, the V and J ends lie 8 bases apart. From the cysteine through the phenylalanine, the CDR3 covers 13 amino acids. Just CDR3 DNA is preserved here, 39 bases in frame from base 1. The germline V gene (reference sequence) sets CDR1 to MNHEY and CDR2 to SMNVEV.